This record concerns one T cell receptor beta chain sequence. The sample belongs to a study of blood T cell repertoires in COVID-19. About the research overall: PBMCs, B-cell-depleted T cells, or T cells were the source of the cDNA or gDNA that made up the material.

The CDR3 has 16 amino acids. The germline V and J ends were trimmed by 3 bases and 0 bases, with 13 bases remaining between them. The germline V gene encodes CDR1 LNHDA and CDR2 SQIVND (reference sequence). Assay used: immunoSEQ multiplex PCR; TCRdb lists only in-frame clones, some missing. The sample lists some 96,000 clones; approximately 80% were seen once. The J gene is TRBJ2-3, the V gene TRBV19; no clear D. The material sequenced was peripheral blood. The source is a man between 70 and 80 years old with active or convalescent COVID-19. CDR3 DNA sequence: TGTGCCAGTAGTATGGGCCCTTCGCTTAGCACAGATACGCAGTATTTT. Amino acid sequence: CASSMGPSLSTDTQYF. The variable domain in full, completed from reference TRBV19 and TRBJ2-3, reads DGGITQSPKYLFRKEGQNVTLSCEQNLNHDAMYWYRQDPGQGLRLIYYSQIVNDFQKGDIAEGYSVSREKKESFPLTVTSAQKNPTAFYLCASSMGPSLSTDTQYFGPGTRLTVL.